The source of this T cell receptor (beta chain) is a study of cytomegalovirus exposure and HLA in healthy donors. Broader study findings: Follow-up analysis found HLA locus-dependent TCR association rates, highest for DRB1 and lowest for HLA-C.

The ends were cut back, 1 base at V and 4 bases at J, with 11 bases in the middle. This CDR3 has 15 amino acids. Germline CDR1 SEHNR, CDR2 FQNEAQ (reference sequence). This donor's file did not include a recorded CMV serostatus. In regard to this clone: Its antigen is as yet unknown.

60 Vbeta and 13 Jbeta primers were used in PCR. Data came from immunoSEQ multiplex PCR; TCRdb stores just in-frame clones and leaves some out. The sample contains about 230,000 clones, 85% of which appear only once. Sequencing input: PBMCs. The V and J genes are TRBV7-9 and TRBJ2-1; TRBD2 might be the D (6 bases). This clonotype was obtained from a human donor in good health. CDR3 protein: CASSLEGRSYNEQFF. Here the CDR3 DNA reads TGTGCCAGCAGCTTAGAAGGGAGGAGTTACAATGAGCAGTTCTTC.